One and the same sample provided the 25 T cell receptor beta chains below, sequenced in a study of vaccination effects on CD4 cells after COVID-19. ViraFEST expansion of antigen-specific CD4+ T cells with viral peptide pools preceded sequencing. Culturing for around 10 days preceded CD4+ T cell isolation. The vaccine recipients had no prior SARS-CoV-2 infection, with negative nucleocapsid antibodies. Produced via immunoSEQ multiplex PCR; TCRdb's table is partial and in-frame only. The sample comprises about 68,000 clones, under 90% of which are singletons, and 12% rests with the top ten. Their antigens remain unidentified. Material: CD4+ T cells from PBMCs cultured with SARS-CoV-2 spike peptides, obtained before COVID-19 vaccination. All receptors derive from a human donor who received a COVID-19 vaccine.

The chain carries TRBV5-1 and TRBJ1-2; D is unclear. This CDR3 comprises 14 residues. Looked up from germline, CDR1 is SGHRS and CDR2 is YFSETQ. The V gene lost 0 bases and the J gene lost 0 bases, with 6 bases spanning the gap. The CDR3 coding sequence is TGCGCCAGCAGCTTGGAGCGGCCTAACTATGGCTACACCTTC. This encodes CASSLERPNYGYTF.

This chain uses TRBV6-5 with TRBJ2-1; 9 bases map to TRBD1. The V and J ends lost 7 bases and 7 bases, in that order; junction bases with no gene match: 11. This CDR3 is built from 15 residues. Germline CDR1 and CDR2: MNHEY and SVGAGI. CDR3 protein: CASTPRTGVGNEQFF. In nucleotides, the CDR3 is TGTGCCAGCACCCCGAGGACAGGGGTAGGGAATGAGCAGTTCTTC.

The rearrangement links TRBV28 to TRBJ1-3, with D perhaps matching TRBD1 (5 bases). V lost 7 bases, J lost 0 bases, and 10 bases lay in between. CDR3 length: 14 amino acids. Germline V gene sequence: CDR1 MDHEN, CDR2 SYDVKM. Here the CDR3 DNA reads TGTGCCAGCACCCGGAGGGGCTCTGGAAACACCATATATTTT. Protein product: CASTRRGSGNTIYF.

This chain links TRBV18 with TRBJ1-1, with D tentatively TRBD1 (5 bases). V dropped 2 bases and J dropped 0 bases, with 10 bases sitting between them. Per the germline V gene, CDR1 is KGHSH and CDR2 is LQKENI. CDR3 length: 15 amino acids. The CDR3 DNA is TGTGCCAGCTCACCAAATAGGGGTGTGAACACTGAAGCTTTCTTT. Translated, it gives CASSPNRGVNTEAFF.

The gene calls are TRBV24-1 and TRBJ2-3, with TRBD2 matching over 10 bases. V was clipped by 4 bases and J by 3 bases; unmatched bases: 12. The CDR3 consists of 18 residues. Germline V CDR1 and CDR2: KGHDR, SFDVKD. The CDR3 here is CATSEPSGGPSTTDTQYF. CDR3 sequence (DNA): TGTGCCACCAGTGAACCTAGCGGGGGCCCGTCCACTACAGATACGCAGTATTTT.

This chain joins TRBV7-8 and TRBJ2-3, with 8 nucleotides matching TRBD2. This CDR3 contains 14 residues. V shed 1 base, J shed 6 bases, and the junction held 3 bases outside the gene matches. Germline CDR1 and CDR2: SGHVS and FQNEAQ. The CDR3 DNA is TGTGCCAGCAGCTTAGTTGCGGGGGGTGATACGCAGTATTTT. It codes for CASSLVAGGDTQYF.

This clone has only a few counts. This chain joins TRBV6-6 and TRBJ1-2; TRBD1 aligns across 7 bases. This CDR3 has 13 residues. Germline CDR1 reads MNHNY; CDR2 reads SVGAGI (reference sequence). J was trimmed by 2 bases and V by 6 bases; bases with no gene match: 3. The CDR3 region is CASSQDRNYGYTF. The CDR3 nucleotides are TGTGCCAGCAGCCAGGACAGGAACTATGGCTACACCTTC.

This clone was found a few times. This rearrangement joins TRBV6-5 to TRBJ1-6; weak D call: TRBD1 (6 bases). The CDR3 has 15 amino acids. V lost 5 bases and J 10 bases, leaving 18 bases between the germline ends. Germline V CDR1 and CDR2: MNHEY, SVGAGI. CDR3 bases: TGTGCCAGCAGTCCCTACAGGGAAGAGTCCTCACCCCTCCACTTT. Residues: CASSPYREESSPLHF.

The chain uses TRBV12-2 and TRBJ2-7. TRBV12-2 is labeled a pseudogene. CDR3 size: 11 residues. CDR3 in amino acids: CASLRPLEQYV. The CDR3 DNA sequence: TGTGCAAGTCTCCGGCCCCTCGAGCAGTACGTC.

This sequence joins TRBV4-2 and TRBJ2-1; D ambiguous. The germline V gene encodes CDR1 LGHNA and CDR2 YNFKEQ. The length of the CDR3 is 14 residues. The germline V and J ends were trimmed by 1 base and 2 bases, with 6 bases remaining between them. For the CDR3, the DNA is TGTGCCAGCAGCCAAGTCCTAGCCTACAATGAGCAGTTCTTC. Residues: CASSQVLAYNEQFF.

Only one count was recorded for this clone. The chain has TRBV4-2 and TRBJ1-1; no firm D call. Germline loops: CDR1 LGHNA, CDR2 YNFKEQ. Trimming took 1 base from V and 1 from J, leaving 7 bases between them. The CDR3 runs 14 residues. CDR3 nucleotide sequence: TGTGCCAGCAGCCAAGCAGGAGCGAACACTGAAGCTTTCTTT. Translation gives CASSQAGANTEAFF.

The chain couples TRBV18 to TRBJ1-2, with 7 bases lining up with TRBD1. Germline CDR1 reads KGHSH; CDR2 reads LQKENI. Germline trimming cut 1 base from V and 2 bases from J; bases unmatched to any gene: 7. CDR3 size: 16 residues. CDR3: CASSPRRQGENYGYTF. The CDR3 DNA reads as TGTGCCAGCTCACCACGGAGACAGGGCGAGAACTATGGCTACACCTTC.

V is TRBV9 and J is TRBJ2-2; 7 nucleotides align to TRBD2. V was pared by 1 base and J by 1 base, with 4 bases of the junction left unmatched. CDR3 length: 16 residues. Germline-derived CDR1 and CDR2 are SGDLS and YYNGEE. This CDR3 is CASSVMSGGNTGELFF. CDR3 sequence (DNA): TGTGCCAGCAGCGTAATGTCGGGGGGGAACACCGGGGAGCTGTTTTTT.

The chain is built from TRBV6-5 and TRBJ2-7; D not certain. The CDR3 consists of 13 residues. Deletions cut 0 bases from V and 9 bases from J, with 12 bases between. The germline gives CDR1 MNHEY, CDR2 SVGAGI. CDR3 amino acids: CASSYSSTEGQYV. The CDR3 DNA follows: TGTGCCAGCAGTTACTCGAGCACCGAAGGGCAGTACGTC.

J is TRBJ2-1 and V is TRBV10-2, with 12 bases that match TRBD1. This CDR3 contains 15 residues. Germline CDR1 and CDR2: WSHSY and SAAADI. The junction had 9 bases not matched to a gene; V was cut back by 8 bases and J by 7 bases. The CDR3 loop is CASEGQGAGSNEQFF. Here the CDR3 DNA reads TGCGCCAGCGAGGGACAGGGGGCCGGGTCGAATGAGCAGTTCTTC.

The chain recombines TRBV3-1 (or the pseudogene TRBV3-2) with TRBJ2-4, with D possibly being TRBD1 or TRBD2 (6 bases each). CDR1 is LGHDT, CDR2 YNNKEL, per germline (reference sequence). V was cut by 3 bases and J by 3 bases, with 12 bases left in between. The CDR3 contains 15 residues. CDR3 sequence reads: CASSHVQGGKNIQYF. The CDR3 DNA reads as TGTGCCAGCAGCCATGTACAGGGAGGCAAAAACATTCAGTACTTC.

This clone was found a few times. In DNA, the CDR3 is TGTGCCAGCAGATCGACTAGCCCGTACAATGAGCAGTTCTTC. This translates into CASRSTSPYNEQFF. The J gene is TRBJ2-1, the V gene TRBV7-2; 7 bases line up with TRBD2. CDR1 and CDR2 (germline): SGHTA, FQGNSA. The junction had 6 bases not matched to a gene; V was cut back by 6 bases and J by 4 bases. This CDR3 comprises 14 residues. The entire variable domain, with the rest obtained from reference TRBV7-2 and TRBJ2-1, is as follows: GAGVSQSPSNKVTEKGKDVELRCDPISGHTALYWYRQSLGQGLEFLIYFQGNSAPDKSGLPSDRFSAERTGGSVSTLTIQRTQQEDSAVYLCASRSTSPYNEQFFGPGTRLTVL.

This chain joins TRBV24-1 and TRBJ2-2; 9 positions match TRBD1. The CDR3 has 16 amino acids. Germline CDR1 and CDR2: KGHDR and SFDVKD. Trimming removed 3 bases from V and 1 base from J; junction bases left unmatched: 2. CDR3 DNA sequence: TGTGCCACCAGTGATCCGGGACAGGGGAACACCGGGGAGCTGTTTTTT. Its protein product is CATSDPGQGNTGELFF.

The genes are TRBV19 and TRBJ1-1; 10 nucleotides align to TRBD1. V was pared by 10 bases and J by 1 base, with 6 bases of the junction left unmatched. The germline gives CDR1 LNHDA, CDR2 SQIVND (reference sequence). This CDR3 is 14 amino acids long. CDR3 DNA: TGTGCCACCGTCGACAGGGGGCGGAACACTGAAGCTTTCTTT. It yields the protein CATVDRGRNTEAFF.

This clone was observed a single time. This chain joins TRBV30 and TRBJ2-2; the match to TRBD1 covers 9 bases. Germline V CDR1 and CDR2: GTSNPN, SVGIG (reference sequence). CDR3 length: 15 amino acids. The V and J ends lost 2 bases and 9 bases, in that order; junction bases with no gene match: 10. CDR3 region: CAWSTPGQGRWELFF. As DNA, the CDR3 is TGTGCCTGGAGTACACCGGGACAGGGCCGATGGGAGCTGTTTTTT.

This clone came up once. The chain has TRBV9 and TRBJ2-7; D is unclear. The CDR3 contains 13 residues. Germline assignment: CDR1 SGDLS and CDR2 YYNGEE. V gave up 0 bases and J gave up 7 bases, with 11 bases separating them. CDR3: CASSVVETWEQYV. The CDR3 nucleotides read TGTGCCAGCAGCGTAGTCGAGACTTGGGAGCAGTACGTC.

The rearrangement joins TRBV7-3 to TRBJ2-3; 8 bases fit TRBD2. The CDR3 is made up of 17 amino acids. Unmatched junction bases numbered 8, after V lost 0 bases and J lost 3 bases. Per germline, CDR1 SGHTA and CDR2 FQGTGA. This CDR3 is CASSLTWAGGLTDTQYF. The CDR3 DNA reads TGTGCCAGCAGCTTAACGTGGGCGGGGGGTCTGACAGATACGCAGTATTTT. The full variable domain, with the rest looked up from reference TRBV7-3 and TRBJ2-3, is GAGVSQTPSNKVTEKGKYVELRCDPISGHTALYWYRQSLGQGPEFLIYFQGTGAADDSGLPNDRFFAVRPEGSVSTLKIQRTERGDSAVYLCASSLTWAGGLTDTQYFGPGTRLTVL.

Only a few counts were recorded for this clone. V usage is TRBV19 and J usage is TRBJ1-3; D gene unclear. V was clipped by 6 bases and J by 0 bases, with 9 bases between them. CDR3 length: 14 residues. The germline V gene encodes CDR1 LNHDA and CDR2 SQIVND (reference sequence). CDR3 in amino acids: CASSLGNSGNTIYF. CDR3 bases: TGTGCCAGTAGCCTAGGGAACTCTGGAAACACCATATATTTT.

The chain recombines TRBV12-3 or TRBV12-4 with TRBJ2-2; no clear D. The CDR3 sequence is 12 residues long. Trimming took off 8 bases at V and 1 base at J, with 5 bases between the two ends. In DNA form, the CDR3 reads TGTGCCAGCGCTGGGAACACCGGGGAGCTGTTTTTT. Its translation is CASAGNTGELFF.

The chain has TRBV5-1 and TRBJ2-4, with TRBD2 identical over 7 bases. This CDR3 contains 17 residues. With V trimmed by 4 bases and J by 1 base, 11 bases remained unmatched. Germline V gene lookup returns CDR1 SGHRS and CDR2 YFSETQ. Here the CDR3 reads CASSPLLSGRAKNIQYF. The DNA of the CDR3 is TGCGCCAGCAGCCCCCTCCTATCCGGGAGGGCCAAAAACATTCAGTACTTC. The full variable domain, in which reference TRBV5-1 and TRBJ2-4 provide the parts outside the CDR3, is KAGVTQTPRYLIKTRGQQVTLSCSPISGHRSVSWYQQTPGQGLQFLFEYFSETQRNKGNFPGRFSGRQFSNSRSEMNVSTLELGDSALYLCASSPLLSGRAKNIQYFGAGTRLSVL.